This T cell receptor (beta chain) was recovered during a study of OX40 agonist ivuxolimab in advanced cancers. In regard to this clone: The antigen is unknown.

Study-wide results and caveats: In CD8+ T cells, expanded clones were on average more numerous than in CD4+.

Libraries were prepared by immunoSEQ multiplex PCR; TCRdb keeps only in-frame clonotypes and omits some of them. The sample consists of some 70,000 clones, 70% to 90% of them appearing once. There are 13 residues in the CDR3. Germline CDR1 MDHEN, CDR2 SYDVKM. Trimming stripped 4 bases from V and 9 bases from J, with 15 bases between. The sequence derives from an adult with an advanced solid tumor such as melanoma, head and neck, liver or kidney cancer. The rearrangement links TRBV28 to TRBJ2-5, with TRBD2 as a possible D gene (6 bases). The specimen comprised CD4+ or CD8+ T cells sorted from blood, sampled in a trial of the OX40 agonist ivuxolimab. CDR3 in amino acids: CASSSQRGWAQYF. DNA of the CDR3: TGTGCCAGCAGTTCCCAACGGGGGTGGGCCCAGTACTTC.